The 15 T cell receptor beta chains listed next were all sequenced from one sample in a study of cytomegalovirus exposure and HLA in healthy donors. PCR primers comprised 60 Vbeta and 13 Jbeta primers. This table comes from immunoSEQ multiplex PCR, and its TCRdb copy is limited to in-frame clones, with some not included. The sample is made up of 170,000 or so clones, and the top ten hold under 2.5% of it. Sequencing used PBMCs. The receptors come from a man aged 30 to 45 in good health and CMV-seronegative.

This chain uses TRBV10-3 with TRBJ2-5; no clear D gene. Trimming stripped 7 bases from V and 5 bases from J, with 14 bases between. The CDR3 runs to 13 residues. The germline V gene has CDR1 ENHRY and CDR2 SYGVKD. Written as DNA, the CDR3 is TGTGCCATCAAAGCAAGCCAGAGGGAGACCCAGTACTTC. Encoded protein: CAIKASQRETQYF.

The V call is TRBV6-5, the J call TRBJ2-6; D is possibly TRBD1 (6 bases). CDR1 is MNHEY, CDR2 SVGAGI, per germline. V lost 4 bases, J lost 0 bases, and 7 bases lay in between. The CDR3 loop spans 15 amino acids. CDR3 coding DNA: TGTGCCAGCAGTTTCAGGGGCTCTGGGGCCAACGTCCTGACTTTC. Protein sequence: CASSFRGSGANVLTF.

As for this clone: Distinct nucleotide sequences in the sample also encode this CDR3. V and J are TRBV7-9 and TRBJ2-7; D is perhaps TRBD2 (5 bases). Trimming took off 4 bases at V and 0 bases at J, with 13 bases between the two ends. Germline loops: CDR1 SEHNR, CDR2 FQNEAQ (reference sequence). This CDR3 has 15 amino acids. CDR3 in DNA: TGTGCCAGCAGCTCTTTAGCGTACCCCTCCTACGAGCAGTACTTC. This encodes CASSSLAYPSYEQYF.

The V and J genes are TRBV5-1 and TRBJ2-1; D gene uncertain. This CDR3 contains 14 residues. Trimming shortened V by 2 bases and J by 8 bases, and 14 bases separated the two germline ends. Germline V gene lookup returns CDR1 SGHRS and CDR2 YFSETQ. Written as DNA, the CDR3 is TGCGCCAGCAGCTTAGGTGACCCGAGGTATGAGCAGTTCTTC. Protein sequence: CASSLGDPRYEQFF. Full variable domain (remainder filled in from reference TRBV5-1 and TRBJ2-1): KAGVTQTPRYLIKTRGQQVTLSCSPISGHRSVSWYQQTPGQGLQFLFEYFSETQRNKGNFPGRFSGRQFSNSRSEMNVSTLELGDSALYLCASSLGDPRYEQFFGPGTRLTVL.

The chain couples TRBV6-6 to TRBJ1-5; 10 bases agree with TRBD1. The CDR3 loop spans 15 amino acids. Trimming removed 5 bases from V and 6 bases from J; junction bases left unmatched: 7. CDR1 is MNHNY and CDR2 is SVGAGI in the germline V gene (reference sequence). The CDR3 loop is CASSRDRGQGQPQHF. The DNA of the CDR3 is TGTGCCAGCAGTCGTGACAGGGGGCAGGGTCAGCCCCAGCATTTT.

CDR3 amino acids: CASSSGTGVYEQYF. The CDR3 DNA is TGTGCCAGCAGCTCCGGGACAGGGGTCTACGAGCAGTACTTC. This chain connects TRBV5-6 to TRBJ2-7; 10 bases map to TRBD1. The germline gives CDR1 SGHDT, CDR2 YYEEEE. The junction had 3 bases not matched to a gene; V was cut back by 3 bases and J by 3 bases. CDR3 length: 14 amino acids.

The V and J genes are TRBV18 and TRBJ1-3; D perhaps matches TRBD1 (5 bases). CDR1 and CDR2 from the germline V gene are KGHSH and LQKENI. This CDR3 region has 16 residues. The V gene lost 1 base and the J gene lost 0 bases, with 10 bases spanning the gap. CDR3 sequence: CASSPQQESSGNTIYF. The CDR3 DNA sequence: TGTGCCAGCTCACCACAACAGGAAAGCTCTGGAAACACCATATATTTT.

The J gene is TRBJ2-3, the V gene TRBV4-1, with 9 bases fitting TRBD2. V gave up 0 bases and J gave up 2 bases; unmatched junction bases: 6. Looked up from germline, CDR1 is MGHRA and CDR2 is YSYEKL. CDR3 size: 17 residues. CDR3 loop: CASSQERASGDTDTQYF. CDR3 bases: TGCGCCAGCAGCCAAGAACGGGCTAGCGGGGACACAGATACGCAGTATTTT.

Turning to this clone: The same CDR3 is also encoded by other DNA sequences in this sample. The chain couples TRBV19 to TRBJ1-5; 7 bases match TRBD1. Germline values: CDR1 LNHDA, CDR2 SQIVND (reference sequence). CDR3 length: 12 residues. With 6 bases clipped from V and 5 bases from J, the junction kept 1 base outside the gene matches. The CDR3 here is CASRGTDQPQHF. The CDR3 DNA sequence: TGTGCCAGTAGGGGGACAGATCAGCCCCAGCATTTT.

The chain carries TRBV19 and TRBJ2-2; 7 bases fit TRBD1. The CDR3 is made up of 17 amino acids. Per the germline V gene, CDR1 is LNHDA and CDR2 is SQIVND (reference sequence). The V segment lost 1 base and the J segment 2 bases; nucleotides outside the gene matches: 7. For the CDR3, the DNA is TGTGCCAGTAGTATAGTGGGAGAGGGGGCAAACACCGGGGAGCTGTTTTTT. It specifies CASSIVGEGANTGELFF.

As concerns this clone: The sample carries other DNA sequences with the same CDR3. This chain links TRBV2 with TRBJ1-4, with TRBD1 identical over 8 bases. From germline, CDR1 is SNHLY and CDR2 FYNNEI. The V segment lost 1 base and the J segment 7 bases; nucleotides outside the gene matches: 5. This CDR3 comprises 15 residues. For the CDR3, the DNA is TGTGCCAGCAGTGAAGGTGGCAGGGGGCTTGAAAAACTGTTTTTT. Translation gives CASSEGGRGLEKLFF. Looking up the rest from reference TRBV2 and TRBJ1-4 gives the full variable domain: EPEVTQTPSHQVTQMGQEVILRCVPISNHLYFYWYRQILGQKVEFLVSFYNNEISEKSEIFDDQFSVERPDGSNFTLKIRSTKLEDSAMYFCASSEGGRGLEKLFFGSGTQLSVL.

The gene calls are TRBV12-5 and TRBJ2-7; no definite D call. The V gene lost 0 bases and the J gene lost 2 bases, with 17 bases spanning the gap. The CDR3 runs 17 residues. CDR1 is LGHNT, CDR2 FRNRAP, per germline. CDR3 nucleotides: TGTGCTAGTGGTTTGGTACTCGGGTCTTCCTTCACCTACGAGCAGTACTTC. This codes for CASGLVLGSSFTYEQYF.

The CDR3 spells CAISESMGRGQYNEQFF. In DNA, the CDR3 is TGTGCCATCAGTGAGTCGATGGGCAGGGGTCAATACAATGAGCAGTTCTTC. The rearrangement joins TRBV10-3 to TRBJ2-1; tentative D call: TRBD1 (6 bases). Germline CDR1 and CDR2: ENHRY and SYGVKD. This CDR3 has 17 amino acids. V lost 0 bases, J lost 4 bases, and 16 bases lay in between.

The chain carries TRBV5-4 and TRBJ2-1; 8 positions match TRBD1. V lost 4 bases and J lost 0; bases outside the gene matches: 3. The CDR3 spans 15 residues. The germline gives CDR1 SGHNT, CDR2 YYREEE (reference sequence). The CDR3: CASSRQGSSYNEQFF. As DNA, the CDR3 is TGTGCCAGCAGCCGACAGGGGAGCTCCTACAATGAGCAGTTCTTC.

CDR3 residues: CASSQLAGEVYEQYF. In nucleotides, the CDR3 is TGTGCCAGCAGTCAACTAGCGGGAGAGGTCTACGAGCAGTACTTC. This chain links TRBV2 with TRBJ2-5; the match to TRBD2 covers 11 bases. The end of the DNA fits TRBJ2-7 better, so the J call may be wrong. CDR1 is SNHLY and CDR2 is FYNNEI in the germline V gene. This CDR3 region has 15 residues.